This is a list of T cell receptor beta chains from one sample in a study of OX40 agonist ivuxolimab in advanced cancers. Clones were read by immunoSEQ multiplex PCR, and TCRdb kept only the in-frame ones, dropping some. Among tens of thousands of clones listed, over 85% were seen once. This specimen was CD4+ or CD8+ T cells sorted from blood, taken in a trial of the OX40 agonist ivuxolimab. These receptors all stem from an adult with an advanced solid tumor such as melanoma, head and neck, liver or kidney cancer. CDR3s include the opening cysteine and the closing phenylalanine or tryptophan. Each record gives: J gene, V gene, CDR3 length, clone size, D gene, CDR3 protein, CDR3 DNA. The D gene is left open where the match is weak. Size tells how often a clone was seen (once, few, many) or the class of an expanded clone, and some rows leave it out.

TRBJ2-7	TRBV11-3	15	-	TRBD1	CASSLGGTGLTEQYF	TGTGCCAGCAGCTTAGGAGGGACAGGGTTAACCGAGCAGTACTTC
TRBJ2-6	TRBV2	14	-	-	CASSLYSGANVLTF	TGTGCCAGCAGTTTGTACTCTGGGGCCAACGTCCTGACTTTC
TRBJ1-1	TRBV29-1	13	-	-	CSVETDLDTEAFF	TGCAGCGTGGAAACAGATTTGGACACTGAAGCTTTCTTT
TRBJ2-5	TRBV11-2	15	-	-	CASSFPLGEGETQYF	TGTGCCAGCAGCTTCCCACTAGGAGAGGGCGAGACCCAGTACTTC
TRBJ1-6	TRBV28	12	-	-	CASTTVNSPLHF	TGTGCCAGCACCACGGTTAATTCACCCCTCCACTTT
TRBJ2-3	TRBV9	17	-	-	CASSVATNRGGTDTQYF	TGTGCCAGCAGCGTAGCCACAAACCGAGGAGGCACAGATACGCAGTATTTT
TRBJ1-1	TRBV6-6	12	-	TRBD1	CASSTPGQEAFF	TGTGCCAGCAGTACCCCGGGACAGGAAGCTTTCTTT
TRBJ1-5	TRBV6-5	16	-	-	CASSYSGLRPNQPQHF	TGTGCCAGCAGTTACTCCGGGCTGCGCCCAAATCAGCCCCAGCATTTT
TRBJ1-1	TRBV29-1	14	-	-	CSVGYLEGNTEAFF	TGCAGCGTTGGATACCTCGAGGGTAACACTGAAGCTTTCTTT
TRBJ2-3	TRBV19	12	-	-	CASSTRMDTQYF	TGTGCCAGTAGTACAAGGATGGATACGCAGTATTTT
TRBJ1-2	TRBV10-3	12	few	TRBD1	CAIKGQSHGYTF	TGTGCCATCAAGGGACAGTCTCATGGCTACACCTTC
TRBJ2-1	TRBV5-1	16	-	TRBD2	CASSLVTSGSYNEQFF	TGCGCCAGCAGCTTAGTAACTAGCGGGTCCTACAATGAGCAGTTCTTC
TRBJ2-2	TRBV2	11	-	-	CASRGRGELFF	TGTGCCAGCAGGGGGCGCGGGGAGCTGTTTTTT
TRBJ2-5	TRBV6-1	12	-	-	CATGGTQETQYF	TGTGCCACCGGTGGGACTCAAGAGACCCAGTACTTC
TRBJ2-7	TRBV7-8	14	-	-	CASMVVAGREEQYF	TGTGCCAGCATGGTAGTGGCAGGGCGTGAAGAGCAGTACTTC
TRBJ2-1	TRBV5-6	16	-	TRBD2	CASSLYASGSFNEQFF	TGTGCCAGCAGCTTATATGCCAGCGGGAGTTTCAATGAGCAGTTCTTC
TRBJ1-1	TRBV7-2	14	-	-	CASSFQGPNTEAFF	TGTGCCAGCAGCTTCCAGGGACCGAACACTGAAGCTTTCTTT
TRBJ1-5	TRBV19	12	-	-	CASSTLGQPQHF	TGTGCCAGTAGTACCCTAGGTCAGCCCCAGCATTTT
TRBJ1-1	TRBV7-2	14	-	-	CASSLGVANTEAFF	TGTGCCAGCAGCTTAGGAGTGGCAAACACTGAAGCTTTCTTT
TRBJ1-2	TRBV19	15	-	TRBD1	CASSTLGTGGSGYTF	TGTGCCAGTAGTACCCTCGGGACAGGGGGCTCTGGCTACACCTTC
TRBJ2-2	TRBV7-2	14	-	TRBD2	CASSRDYVSGELFF	TGTGCCAGCAGCCGGGACTACGTATCTGGGGAGCTGTTTTTT
TRBJ2-2	TRBV29-1	12	-	-	CSVVRGGGELFF	TGCAGCGTTGTCCGGGGTGGCGGGGAGCTGTTTTTT
TRBJ1-5	TRBV18	13	-	TRBD1	CASSQGVNQPQHF	TGTGCCAGTTCGCAGGGGGTCAATCAGCCCCAGCATTTT
TRBJ1-5	TRBV18	17	-	TRBD1	CASSLQPGQGPNQPQHF	TGTGCCAGCTCACTACAACCGGGACAGGGGCCCAATCAGCCCCAGCATTTT
TRBJ2-7	TRBV5-1	15	-	TRBD1	CASSPTWTGGSEQYF	TGCGCCAGCAGCCCGACATGGACAGGGGGGAGCGAGCAGTACTTC
TRBJ1-5	TRBV6-1	12	-	-	CASMTGEQPQHF	TGTGCCAGCATGACGGGGGAGCAGCCCCAGCATTTT
TRBJ2-2	TRBV7-9	16	-	TRBD2	CASGPPTGGGTGELFF	TGTGCCAGCGGACCTCCAACGGGAGGAGGGACCGGGGAGCTGTTTTTT
TRBJ2-2	TRBV5-6	16	-	-	CASSFDFPQNTGELFF	TGTGCCAGCAGCTTCGACTTCCCCCAGAACACCGGGGAGCTGTTTTTT
TRBJ2-5	TRBV27	16	-	TRBD2	CASSGLSGGVRETQYF	TGTGCCAGCAGTGGCCTGAGCGGGGGGGTTAGGGAGACCCAGTACTTC
TRBJ1-2	TRBV28	15	-	-	CASSFGGRENYGYTF	TGTGCCAGCAGTTTCGGTGGTCGGGAGAACTATGGCTACACCTTC
TRBJ1-4	TRBV28	15	-	-	CASRRHGTANEKLFF	TGTGCCAGCAGGCGCCACGGGACGGCTAATGAAAAACTGTTTTTT
TRBJ1-5	TRBV10-3	16	-	TRBD1	CAISEVGQGAGQPQHF	TGTGCCATCAGTGAAGTGGGACAGGGGGCCGGTCAGCCCCAGCATTTT
TRBJ1-2	TRBV5-1	15	-	TRBD1	CASTPGTGGNYGYTF	TGCGCCAGCACCCCCGGGACAGGGGGCAACTATGGCTACACCTTC
TRBJ2-7	TRBV5-6	14	-	-	CASSLVSNPYEQYF	TGTGCCAGCAGCTTGGTCAGCAACCCCTACGAGCAGTACTTC
TRBJ2-1	TRBV9	15	-	-	CASSVGWSSYNEQFF	TGTGCCAGCAGCGTAGGCTGGAGCTCCTACAATGAGCAGTTCTTC
TRBJ2-5	TRBV5-4	18	-	TRBD2	CASSRGGGLAGAEETQYF	TGTGCCAGCAGCAGAGGGGGGGGACTAGCTGGGGCCGAAGAGACCCAGTACTTC
TRBJ2-1	TRBV19	14	-	TRBD1	CASSPGQQRNEQFF	TGTGCCAGTAGCCCGGGACAGCAAAGGAATGAGCAGTTCTTC
TRBJ2-3	TRBV9	16	-	TRBD2	CASSVGASGGTDTQYF	TGTGCCAGCAGCGTAGGGGCTAGCGGGGGTACAGATACGCAGTATTTT
TRBJ2-2	TRBV10-3	15	-	-	CAIRPPVAGGGELFF	TGTGCCATCAGGCCCCCCGTTGCGGGTGGCGGGGAGCTGTTTTTT
TRBJ2-3	TRBV25-1	13	-	-	CASSENPMAGSYF	TGTGCCAGCAGTGAAAACCCCATGGCCGGGTCGTATTTT
TRBJ2-1	TRBV20-1	11	-	TRBD2	CIAGDYNEQFF	TGCATAGCGGGGGACTACAATGAGCAGTTCTTC
TRBJ1-4	TRBV30	13	-	-	CAWSRGTNEKLFF	TGTGCCTGGAGCAGGGGCACTAATGAAAAACTGTTTTTT
TRBJ1-1	TRBV10-3	15	-	TRBD1	CAISDLTGGNTEAFF	TGTGCCATCAGTGACTTGACAGGGGGGAACACTGAAGCTTTCTTT
TRBJ1-4	TRBV7-9	15	-	TRBD1	CASSLGTGQVEKLFF	TGTGCCAGCAGCTTAGGCACGGGACAGGTAGAAAAACTGTTTTTT
TRBJ1-5	TRBV30	13	-	TRBD1	CAWSGQGTQPQHF	TGTGCCTGGTCGGGACAGGGAACGCAGCCCCAGCATTTT
TRBJ1-5	TRBV6-1	16	-	-	CASSERVGGGNQPQHF	TGTGCCAGCAGTGAAAGGGTAGGGGGTGGTAATCAGCCCCAGCATTTT
TRBJ1-4	TRBV29-1	15	-	-	CSVVQGTLSNEKLFF	TGCAGCGTTGTGCAGGGGACGCTATCTAATGAAAAACTGTTTTTT
TRBJ1-4	TRBV19	14	-	-	CASKERVANEKLFF	TGTGCCAGTAAAGAACGAGTAGCTAATGAAAAACTGTTTTTT
TRBJ1-2	TRBV6-5	15	-	-	CASYPFGSANYGYTF	TGTGCCAGCTATCCCTTTGGGTCGGCTAACTATGGCTACACCTTC
TRBJ1-4	TRBV6-6	14	-	-	CASSPDWGGGKLFF	TGTGCCAGCAGCCCTGATTGGGGGGGAGGAAAACTGTTTTTT
TRBJ1-4	TRBV15	14	-	-	CATSRDKANEKLFF	TGTGCCACCAGCAGAGACAAGGCTAATGAAAAACTGTTTTTT
TRBJ2-7	TRBV28	12	-	-	CASSSAPYEQYF	TGTGCCAGCAGTTCCGCTCCCTACGAGCAGTACTTC
TRBJ2-1	TRBV10-2	12	-	-	CASGAQYNEQFF	TGCGCCAGCGGGGCCCAGTACAATGAGCAGTTCTTC
TRBJ2-2	TRBV19	14	-	-	CASSIPMNTGELFF	TGTGCCAGTAGTATCCCGATGAACACCGGGGAGCTGTTTTTT